Presented here are 13 T cell receptor beta chains from one specimen sequenced in a study of blood T cell repertoires in COVID-19. The protocol was immunoSEQ multiplex PCR, while the TCRdb copy is restricted to in-frame clones and leaves out a portion. Of about 260,000 clones in the sample, 83% were seen once. The specimen was peripheral blood. These receptors came from a woman aged 45 to 65 who had recovered from COVID-19.

This chain joins TRBV6-5 and TRBJ1-1; TRBD1 is a possible D gene (6 bases). The V gene lost 2 bases and the J gene lost 4 bases, with 8 bases spanning the gap. CDR1 is MNHEY and CDR2 is SVGAGI in the germline V gene. CDR3 length equals 13 residues. CDR3 nucleotides: TGTGCCAGCAGTTACACAGGGACCACTGAAGCTTTCTTT. This codes for CASSYTGTTEAFF.

The chain couples TRBV27 to TRBJ1-2; no clear D gene. The CDR3 consists of 13 residues. Germline V lookup: CDR1 MNHEY, CDR2 SMNVEV (reference sequence). V was trimmed by 3 bases and J by 6 bases, leaving 11 bases between them. DNA for the CDR3: TGTGCCAGCAGTTTCCGGAATGGGCATGGCTACACCTTC. As protein: CASSFRNGHGYTF.

The chain joins TRBV19 to TRBJ2-6; no clear D. Germline CDR1 reads LNHDA; CDR2 reads SQIVND (reference sequence). With 5 bases removed from V and 2 bases from J, the gap between germline ends came to 7 bases. The CDR3 contains 14 residues. The CDR3 reads CASSARAGANVLTF. The CDR3 nucleotides are TGTGCCAGTAGTGCCCGGGCTGGGGCCAACGTCCTGACTTTC.

The chain uses TRBV3-1 (or the pseudogene TRBV3-2) and TRBJ1-2, with D maybe TRBD1 (5 bases). The CDR3 spans 14 residues. Germline V gene sequence: CDR1 LGHDT, CDR2 YNNKEL (reference sequence). V gave up 4 bases and J gave up 8 bases, with 17 bases separating them. The CDR3 nucleotides are TGTGCCAGCAGCCCCCTCCCTCGGGGGATCGGCTACACCTTC. It translates to CASSPLPRGIGYTF.

The CDR3 coding sequence is TGTGCCACCAGGCCGGGACAGGGGGCTACTGAAGCTTTCTTT. It specifies CATRPGQGATEAFF. The rearrangement uses TRBV24-1 and TRBJ1-1; 12 nucleotides line up with TRBD1. The length of the CDR3 is 14 residues. The J segment lost 5 bases and the V segment lost 7 bases, leaving 4 bases of the junction unmatched. CDR1 KGHDR and CDR2 SFDVKD come from the germline V gene.

The genes are TRBV19 and TRBJ2-7, with 8 bases that match TRBD1. This CDR3 comprises 14 residues. Germline V gene data show CDR1 as LNHDA and CDR2 as SQIVND (reference sequence). Losses at the gene ends were 5 bases for V and 2 bases for J; bases not matched to a gene: 5. The CDR3 is CASSSDRAAYEQYF. The CDR3 DNA is TGTGCCAGTAGTTCGGACAGGGCAGCCTACGAGCAGTACTTC.

The chain has TRBV5-8 and TRBJ1-4; D remains ambiguous. This CDR3 spans 12 amino acids. The germline CDR1 and CDR2 sequences are SGHTS and YDEGEE. Trimming removed 2 bases from V and 10 bases from J, with 9 bases in between. The CDR3 nucleotides read TGTGCCAGCAGCTTAACACGAGGAAAACTGTTTTTT. Amino acids: CASSLTRGKLFF.

J is TRBJ2-2 and V is TRBV19; 9 bases line up with TRBD1. Germline values: CDR1 LNHDA, CDR2 SQIVND (reference sequence). After removal of 5 bases from V and 5 bases from J, the junction contained 6 bases not matched to a gene. CDR3 length: 15 residues. CDR3 in DNA: TGTGCCAGTAGTCCAGAGACAGGGGGGACCGGGGAGCTGTTTTTT. Translation: CASSPETGGTGELFF.

This rearrangement joins TRBV14 to TRBJ1-4, with 8 bases that match TRBD1. The CDR3 length is 14 residues. Germline-derived CDR1 and CDR2 are SGHDN and FVKESK. V trimming: 3 bases; J trimming: 5 bases; junction bases outside the gene matches: 2. DNA for the CDR3: TGTGCCAGCAGCCACAGGGGGCCCAATGAAAAACTGTTTTTT. It specifies CASSHRGPNEKLFF.

The gene calls are TRBV7-2 and TRBJ2-4, with 9 bases aligning to TRBD1. J gave up 3 bases and V 3 bases, and 9 bases lay outside the gene matches. CDR3 length: 17 residues. CDR1 SGHTA and CDR2 FQGNSA come from the germline V gene. In DNA, the CDR3 is TGTGCCAGCAGCTTCGCCGGACAGGGGCGCGGCAAAAACATTCAGTACTTC. Its translation: CASSFAGQGRGKNIQYF. Drawing the rest from reference TRBV7-2 and TRBJ2-4, the complete variable domain is GAGVSQSPSNKVTEKGKDVELRCDPISGHTALYWYRQSLGQGLEFLIYFQGNSAPDKSGLPSDRFSAERTGGSVSTLTIQRTQQEDSAVYLCASSFAGQGRGKNIQYFGAGTRLSVL.

The chain employs TRBV6-2 or TRBV6-3 and TRBJ1-1; 8 positions match TRBD1. This CDR3 is built from 15 residues. Germline V gives CDR1 MNHEY, CDR2 SVGEGT. Trimming removed 5 bases from V and 1 base from J; junction bases left unmatched: 6. The CDR3 DNA is TGTGCCAGCAGTCCCCGGGACAGGCCGAACACTGAAGCTTTCTTT. It translates to CASSPRDRPNTEAFF.

The chain recombines TRBV6-1 with TRBJ2-1; the match to TRBD1 covers 7 bases. Germline loops: CDR1 MNHNS, CDR2 SASEGT. CDR3 size: 12 residues. J was trimmed by 12 bases and V by 4 bases; bases with no gene match: 6. CDR3 sequence: CASSVDRVRQFF. The DNA for the CDR3 is TGTGCCAGCAGTGTAGACAGGGTAAGGCAGTTCTTC.

This clone occurred once. The chain is built from TRBV7-2 and TRBJ2-3; D is perhaps TRBD1 (5 bases). Deletions cut 6 bases from V and 2 bases from J, with 18 bases between. From germline, CDR1 is SGHTA and CDR2 FQGNSA. The CDR3 has 16 residues. CDR3 in DNA: TGTGCCAGCAGTCATAGAGCCACAGGCTACACAGATACGCAGTATTTT. Encoded protein: CASSHRATGYTDTQYF.